Each of the 8 T cell receptor beta chains below was sequenced from the same sample in a study of blood T cell repertoires in COVID-19. Using immunoSEQ multiplex PCR, the repertoire was profiled, and TCRdb retains in-frame clones only, with some absent. The repertoire holds approximately 30,000 clones, with around nine tenths as singletons. Material for sequencing was peripheral blood. All receptors derive from a human donor in a cohort sampled during active COVID-19.

V usage is TRBV11-2 and J usage is TRBJ1-2, with 9 bases matching TRBD1. Trimming cost V 5 bases and J 7 bases; bases outside gene matches: 8. The germline gives CDR1 SGHAT, CDR2 FQNNGV. The CDR3 runs to 14 residues. The CDR3 reads CASSTGQGLSGYTF. DNA for the CDR3: TGTGCCAGCAGCACTGGACAGGGGCTGAGTGGCTACACCTTC.

CDR3 residues: CASSLLQGMGNTIYF. In DNA form, the CDR3 reads TGCGCCAGCAGCTTGCTCCAGGGGATGGGAAACACCATATATTTT. The chain recombines TRBV5-1 with TRBJ1-3; perhaps TRBD1 as D (6 bases). This CDR3 is 15 amino acids long. Per the germline V gene, CDR1 is SGHRS and CDR2 is YFSETQ. The V gene lost 1 base and the J gene lost 4 bases, with 12 bases spanning the gap. Combining the CDR3 with reference TRBV5-1 and TRBJ1-3 gives the whole variable domain KAGVTQTPRYLIKTRGQQVTLSCSPISGHRSVSWYQQTPGQGLQFLFEYFSETQRNKGNFPGRFSGRQFSNSRSEMNVSTLELGDSALYLCASSLLQGMGNTIYFGEGSWLTVV.

This clone was seen only a few times. This chain links TRBV10-3 with TRBJ1-1; TRBD1 might be the D (5 bases). V dropped 6 bases and J dropped 5 bases, with 19 bases sitting between them. Germline V gene lookup returns CDR1 ENHRY and CDR2 SYGVKD. The CDR3 extends over 15 amino acids. The CDR3 nucleotides read TGTGCCATCAGGACCCAAACAGGTTTCAGAACTGAAGCTTTCTTT. This translates into CAIRTQTGFRTEAFF.

The table lists this clone with a count of one. The V gene is TRBV19, the J gene TRBJ2-7; 10 positions match TRBD1. Germline V CDR1 and CDR2: LNHDA, SQIVND (reference sequence). V dropped 0 bases and J dropped 8; count of bases not matched to a gene: 1. The CDR3 runs 13 residues. In nucleotides, the CDR3 is TGTGCCAGTAGTATAGAGGGACAGGGGAAGCAGTACTTC. This codes for CASSIEGQGKQYF.

This clone has a single count. DNA of the CDR3: TGCGCCAGCAGCGACATCACGGCAGCTAACTATGGCTACACCTTC. Translated, it gives CASSDITAANYGYTF. The chain is built from TRBV5-1 and TRBJ1-2; D uncertain. Between the trimmed V and J ends, which lost 4 bases and 0 bases, there was a span of 13 bases. Germline V gene sequence: CDR1 SGHRS, CDR2 YFSETQ. The CDR3 sequence is 15 residues long.

This sequence joins TRBV3-1 (or the pseudogene TRBV3-2) and TRBJ2-3, with D unresolved. Germline CDR1 is LGHDT and CDR2 is YNNKEL (reference sequence). V shed 4 bases and J shed 5 bases, with 28 bases lying between them. The CDR3 runs to 19 residues. Written as DNA, the CDR3 is TGTGCCAGCAGCCGAGCAATTCCCATTTGTCTTGTCATGCAAGATACGCAGTATTTT. Protein product: CASSRAIPICLVMQDTQYF.

This clone was counted once. J is TRBJ2-3 and V is TRBV29-1; TRBD2 might be the D (5 bases). Trimming took off 6 bases at V and 0 bases at J, with 16 bases between the two ends. CDR3 length: 15 residues. Germline V gene sequence: CDR1 SQVTM, CDR2 ANQGSEA. In nucleotides, the CDR3 is TGCAGCGTAGGAACGGGAACCTCTAGCACAGATACGCAGTATTTT. Translation: CSVGTGTSSTDTQYF.

The chain has TRBV11-3 and TRBJ2-2, with D unclear. Per the germline V gene, CDR1 is SGHNT and CDR2 is YENEEA. V shed 1 base and J shed 1 base, with 10 bases lying between them. This CDR3 comprises 16 residues. The CDR3 protein is CASSLGTSRNTGELFF. The CDR3 DNA is TGTGCCAGCAGCTTAGGTACCTCCAGGAACACCGGGGAGCTGTTTTTT.